The 22 T cell receptor beta chains listed next were all sequenced from one sample in a study of blood T cell repertoires in COVID-19. Repertoires were generated with immunoSEQ multiplex PCR, while TCRdb's copy carries only in-frame clones and drops some. Altogether a few hundred thousand clones are present, roughly 87% being singletons, with the ten largest covering less than 6%. The sequencing input was PBMCs or T cells enriched from blood (not recorded which). The receptors were sampled from a woman in her 30s who had recovered from COVID-19.

This sequence joins TRBV27 and TRBJ1-3; D is unclear. V was cut by 8 bases and J by 0 bases, with 14 bases left in between. Germline-derived CDR1 and CDR2 are MNHEY and SMNVEV (reference sequence). The CDR3 sequence is 15 residues long. As DNA, the CDR3 is TGTGCCAGCGGCCGAGAGGGCTTCTCTGGAAACACCATATATTTT. Its protein product is CASGREGFSGNTIYF.

The chain joins TRBV7-9 to TRBJ1-1; TRBD1 is a possible D gene (5 bases). Germline assignment: CDR1 SEHNR and CDR2 FQNEAQ (reference sequence). The ends were cut back, 5 bases at V and 2 bases at J, with 12 bases in the middle. The CDR3 is made up of 14 amino acids. The CDR3: CASSIRQINTEAFF. CDR3 nucleotides: TGTGCCAGCAGCATTCGACAGATTAACACTGAAGCTTTCTTT.

This clone occurred once. The V gene is TRBV9, the J gene TRBJ1-5; the D gene is possibly TRBD1 (5 bases). Germline V gene lookup returns CDR1 SGDLS and CDR2 YYNGEE. Trimming shortened V by 0 bases and J by 4 bases, and 11 bases separated the two germline ends. This CDR3 has 15 amino acids. CDR3 sequence reads: CASSVAPDTNQPQHF. The CDR3 DNA sequence: TGTGCCAGCAGCGTAGCCCCGGACACAAATCAGCCCCAGCATTTT. Full variable domain (outside the CDR3, taken from reference TRBV9 and TRBJ1-5): DSGVTQTPKHLITATGQRVTLRCSPRSGDLSVYWYQQSLDQGLQFLIQYYNGEERAKGNILERFSAQQFPDLHSELNLSSLELGDSALYFCASSVAPDTNQPQHFGDGTRLSIL.

The J gene is TRBJ1-5, the V gene TRBV9; tentatively, D is TRBD1 (5 bases). This CDR3 is 14 amino acids long. Trimming removed 3 bases from V and 7 bases from J, with 14 bases in between. The germline V gene has CDR1 SGDLS and CDR2 YYNGEE. The CDR3 DNA reads as TGTGCCAGCAGCGCGGGTCTGGGGCGACAGCCCCAGCATTTT. Translation: CASSAGLGRQPQHF.

This clone was seen more than once but under ten times. V is TRBV5-1 and J is TRBJ1-1, with a weak D call TRBD1 (5 bases). CDR1 is SGHRS and CDR2 is YFSETQ in the germline V gene. This CDR3 is built from 12 residues. V lost 3 bases to trimming and J lost 11 bases, with 14 bases between them. CDR3 residues: CASSSWPEGAFF. The CDR3 DNA reads TGCGCCAGCAGCTCATGGCCGGAGGGGGCTTTCTTT.

This chain joins TRBV6-5 and TRBJ2-3; 8 bases agree with TRBD1. Germline V CDR1 and CDR2: MNHEY, SVGAGI. V shed 6 bases and J 0 bases; nucleotides not matched to a gene: 5. The length of the CDR3 is 15 residues. CDR3 sequence reads: CASSKTGESTDTQYF. DNA of the CDR3: TGTGCCAGCAGCAAGACAGGGGAGAGCACAGATACGCAGTATTTT.

The chain couples TRBV7-9 to TRBJ1-2; D remains unclear. With 2 bases removed from V and 0 bases from J, the gap between germline ends came to 10 bases. This CDR3 is 15 amino acids long. CDR1 and CDR2 from the germline V gene are SEHNR and FQNEAQ (reference sequence). The CDR3: CASSLFTTSNYGYTF. The CDR3 nucleotides are TGTGCCAGCAGCTTATTTACAACATCTAACTATGGCTACACCTTC.

For this clone: Other DNA sequences in this sample translate to the same CDR3. This sequence joins TRBV19 and TRBJ1-5; TRBD1 agrees at 9 bases. V lost 3 bases, J lost 4 bases, and 4 bases stayed unmatched. Germline V gives CDR1 LNHDA, CDR2 SQIVND (reference sequence). The CDR3 is made up of 15 amino acids. CDR3 sequence reads: CASSIGQGQNQPQHF. In DNA form, the CDR3 reads TGTGCCAGTAGTATTGGACAGGGGCAGAATCAGCCCCAGCATTTT. Full variable domain (rest looked up from reference TRBV19 and TRBJ1-5): DGGITQSPKYLFRKEGQNVTLSCEQNLNHDAMYWYRQDPGQGLRLIYYSQIVNDFQKGDIAEGYSVSREKKESFPLTVTSAQKNPTAFYLCASSIGQGQNQPQHFGDGTRLSIL.

This chain connects TRBV5-8 to TRBJ2-4; a weak D match, TRBD1 (5 bases). Germline V lookup: CDR1 SGHTS, CDR2 YDEGEE. Trimming removed 0 bases at V and 7 bases at J, with 17 bases between. CDR3 length: 16 amino acids. This chain's CDR3 is CASSLGQSGWRNIQYF. The DNA of the CDR3 is TGTGCCAGCAGCTTGGGTCAATCAGGGTGGCGGAACATTCAGTACTTC.

The chain has TRBV6-4 and TRBJ1-4, with 9 bases identical to TRBD1. V lost 5 bases, J lost 7 bases, and 8 bases stayed unmatched. The germline gives CDR1 MRHNA, CDR2 SNTAGT. This CDR3 has 15 residues. The CDR3 loop reads CASSINRGLGEKLFF. The DNA of the CDR3 is TGTGCCAGCAGTATAAACAGGGGGCTGGGTGAAAAACTGTTTTTT.

CDR3 sequence (DNA): TGTGCCAGCTCACCACCGCCACAGGGGGCTGCTTCACCCCTCCACTTT. Encoded protein: CASSPPPQGAASPLHF. The chain links TRBV18 to TRBJ1-6; 9 bases fit TRBD1. J was trimmed by 9 bases and V by 0 bases; bases with no gene match: 6. Germline V gene lookup returns CDR1 KGHSH and CDR2 LQKENI. CDR3 length: 16 amino acids.

In its sample, this clone was seen a few times. The same CDR3 can be traced to other DNA sequences in this sample. The rearrangement joins TRBV5-1 to TRBJ1-6; perhaps TRBD1 as D (5 bases). V was trimmed by 4 bases and J by 0 bases, leaving 11 bases between them. CDR1 is SGHRS, CDR2 YFSETQ, per germline. The CDR3 contains 16 residues. CDR3 loop: CASSPGGSSYNSPLHF. CDR3 nucleotides: TGCGCCAGCAGCCCGGGGGGGAGCTCCTATAATTCACCCCTCCACTTT.

The J gene is TRBJ1-2, the V gene TRBV9; D gene ambiguous. Looked up from germline, CDR1 is SGDLS and CDR2 is YYNGEE. V lost 3 bases to trimming and J lost 4 bases, with 10 bases between them. The CDR3 runs to 13 residues. Here the CDR3 DNA reads TGTGCCAGCAGCGGACGGGCGGGCTATGGCTACACCTTC. Translation: CASSGRAGYGYTF.

The rearrangement joins TRBV24-1 to TRBJ1-1; perhaps TRBD1 as D (6 bases). The CDR3 extends over 14 amino acids. In germline, CDR1 is KGHDR, CDR2 SFDVKD. Trimming took 8 bases from V and 2 from J, leaving 14 bases between them. The CDR3 DNA reads TGTGCCACCATCCTTCCGGGACAAAACACTGAAGCTTTCTTT. It is translated as CATILPGQNTEAFF.

The chain has TRBV5-6 and TRBJ1-2, with TRBD1 matching 9 bases. Germline CDR1 SGHDT, CDR2 YYEEEE. Trimming removed 5 bases from V and 7 bases from J; junction bases left unmatched: 9. The CDR3 extends over 14 amino acids. CDR3 residues: CASSPDRGVGGYTF. Here the CDR3 DNA reads TGTGCCAGCAGTCCGGACAGGGGAGTCGGTGGCTACACCTTC. Supplemented by reference TRBV5-6 and TRBJ1-2, the full variable domain reads DAGVTQSPTHLIKTRGQQVTLRCSPKSGHDTVSWYQQALGQGPQFIFQYYEEEERQRGNFPDRFSGHQFPNYSSELNVNALLLGDSALYLCASSPDRGVGGYTFGSGTRLTVV.

The chain uses TRBV11-2 and TRBJ1-1; D ambiguous. CDR3 size: 14 residues. CDR1 is SGHAT, CDR2 FQNNGV, per germline. Trimming shortened V by 1 base and J by 1 base, and 7 bases separated the two germline ends. CDR3 sequence: CASSLAYRNTEAFF. The CDR3 DNA follows: TGTGCCAGCAGCTTAGCGTACAGGAACACTGAAGCTTTCTTT.

V is TRBV29-1 and J is TRBJ1-1; 7 bases match TRBD1. The V segment lost 7 bases and the J segment 7 bases; nucleotides outside the gene matches: 9. This CDR3 region has 12 residues. The germline CDR1 and CDR2 sequences are SQVTM and ANQGSEA. As DNA, the CDR3 is TGCAGCGCATTGACAGGGTTGGTTGAAGCTTTCTTT. Amino acid sequence: CSALTGLVEAFF.

This rearrangement joins TRBV5-1 to TRBJ1-1; no clear D. Germline CDR1 SGHRS, CDR2 YFSETQ. Trimming took off 2 bases at V and 3 bases at J, with 14 bases between the two ends. The CDR3 sequence is 15 residues long. CDR3 in amino acids: CASSFGSFEDTEAFF. The CDR3 bases are TGCGCCAGCAGCTTCGGCTCATTTGAGGACACTGAAGCTTTCTTT.

This chain joins TRBV7-9 and TRBJ1-1, with 8 bases aligning to TRBD1. With 6 bases clipped from V and 1 base from J, the junction kept 10 bases outside the gene matches. The CDR3 totals 16 residues. The germline V gene has CDR1 SEHNR and CDR2 FQNEAQ (reference sequence). DNA for the CDR3: TGTGCCAGCAGTCCGAAGCAGGGGGCCCAGAACACTGAAGCTTTCTTT. This translates into CASSPKQGAQNTEAFF.

The V call is TRBV27, the J call TRBJ2-2; D is uncertain. CDR1 and CDR2 from the germline V gene are MNHEY and SMNVEV (reference sequence). The germline V and J ends were trimmed by 4 bases and 0 bases, with 12 bases remaining between them. The CDR3 totals 16 residues. This CDR3 reads CASSSWLTTNTGELFF. CDR3 coding DNA: TGTGCCAGCAGTTCGTGGTTGACAACGAACACCGGGGAGCTGTTTTTT.

This chain links TRBV18 with TRBJ2-5; 10 bases are shared with TRBD1. V was clipped by 5 bases and J by 5 bases; unmatched bases: 11. In germline, CDR1 is KGHSH, CDR2 LQKENI. The CDR3 is 16 amino acids. CDR3 nucleotides: TGTGCCAGCTCAAGATCCGGGACAGGGGTCCGGGAGACCCAGTACTTC. Translation gives CASSRSGTGVRETQYF.

This chain uses TRBV6-4 with TRBJ1-6; D gene ambiguous. The CDR3 is made up of 13 amino acids. V lost 3 bases and J 9 bases, leaving 9 bases between the germline ends. The germline V gene has CDR1 MRHNA and CDR2 SNTAGT. The CDR3, as DNA: TGTGCCAGCAGTGATGGGCTACGTTCACCCCTCCACTTT. It codes for CASSDGLRSPLHF.